A selection of T cell receptor beta chains follows, all from one sample in a study of blood T cell repertoires in COVID-19. Some clones are missing from TCRdb's copy, which holds only in-frame ones; the method was immunoSEQ multiplex PCR. Counted here are nearly 350,000 clones, more than 85% occurring once; the ten biggest clones make up roughly 1%. The sequenced sample consisted of PBMCs or T cells enriched from blood (not recorded which). The source of these receptors is a woman younger than 45 who had recovered from COVID-19. Each CDR3 is given with its conserved first and last residue. The D gene is left open where the match is weak. The size entry is marked missing in some rows and otherwise reads once, few, many or a size class.

clone_size | j_call | v_call | d_call | cdr3_aa | cdr3_nt
- | TRBJ1-5 | TRBV5-5 | - | CASSLDGRSNQPQHF | TGTGCCAGCAGCTTGGATGGTAGAAGTAATCAGCCCCAGCATTTT
- | TRBJ2-2 | TRBV7-2 | - | CASSLGGGRANTGELFF | TGTGCCAGCAGCTTAGGGGGGGGCAGAGCGAACACCGGGGAGCTGTTTTTT
- | TRBJ1-2 | TRBV6-5 | - | CAWGERDIGRATF | TGTGCCTGGGGAGAGAGGGACATTGGGAGGGCAACCTTC
- | TRBJ2-5 | TRBV3-1/TRBV3-2 | - | CASSQGAVSETQYF | TGTGCCAGCAGCCAAGGTGCGGTTTCGGAGACCCAGTACTTC
- | TRBJ2-7 | TRBV11-1 | - | CASSLGTSSYEQYF | TGTGCCAGCAGCTTGGGGACATCCTCCTACGAGCAGTACTTC
- | TRBJ2-2 | TRBV6-1 | - | CASSEVVPGRTGELFF | TGTGCCAGCAGTGAAGTGGTCCCTGGGCGCACCGGGGAGCTGTTTTTT
- | TRBJ2-7 | TRBV6-5 | - | CASSYQVGGLSYEQYF | TGTGCCAGCAGTTATCAGGTTGGCGGGTTGTCCTACGAGCAGTACTTC
few | TRBJ2-1 | TRBV4-3 | - | CASSQDAGGPGYNEQFF | TGCGCCAGCAGCCAAGATGCAGGCGGCCCGGGGTACAATGAGCAGTTCTTC
- | TRBJ1-5 | TRBV4-2 | - | CASSQEWAGIQPQHF | TGTGCCAGCAGCCAAGAATGGGCAGGGATTCAGCCCCAGCATTTT
- | TRBJ2-7 | TRBV5-1 | - | CASSLGWSDRPYEQYF | TGCGCCAGCAGCTTGGGTTGGTCGGACAGACCCTACGAGCAGTACTTC
- | TRBJ1-2 | TRBV7-8 | - | CASSGGSYGYTF | TGTGCCAGCAGCGGAGGGAGTTATGGCTACACCTTC
- | TRBJ2-3 | TRBV19 | - | CASRPTAVESDTQYF | TGTGCCAGTAGGCCGACAGCCGTCGAATCAGATACGCAGTATTTT
- | TRBJ1-2 | TRBV6-6 | TRBD1 | CASSDSGQGAYGYTF | TGTGCCAGCAGTGACTCCGGACAGGGGGCTTATGGCTACACCTTC
once | TRBJ1-2 | TRBV7-2 | - | CASSLESSDYGYTF | TGTGCCAGCAGCCTCGAGAGCAGCGACTATGGCTACACCTTC
once | TRBJ1-1 | TRBV19 | - | CASMEVPTEAFF | TGTGCCAGTATGGAGGTGCCCACTGAAGCTTTCTTT
- | TRBJ1-1 | TRBV18 | - | CASSLQQTAGTEAFF | TGTGCCAGCTCTCTTCAACAGACAGCAGGGACTGAAGCTTTCTTT
- | TRBJ2-7 | TRBV4-1 | - | CASSQQDSYEQYF | TGCGCCAGCAGCCAGCAGGACTCCTACGAGCAGTACTTC
- | TRBJ1-4 | TRBV4-1 | TRBD1 | CASSPIQQGALEKLFF | TGCGCCAGCAGTCCAATACAACAGGGGGCGCTTGAAAAACTGTTTTTT
- | TRBJ2-3 | TRBV7-8 | TRBD2 | CASSLGLAGGASTDTQYF | TGTGCCAGCAGCTTGGGACTAGCGGGGGGGGCTAGCACAGATACGCAGTATTTT
- | TRBJ2-7 | TRBV5-4 | TRBD2 | CASSPRGGGGYEQYF | TGTGCCAGCAGCCCACGGGGGGGCGGCGGCTACGAGCAGTACTTC
- | TRBJ1-1 | TRBV29-1 | TRBD1 | CSVRATGGMTEAFF | TGCAGCGTTCGGGCAACAGGGGGGATGACTGAAGCTTTCTTT
- | TRBJ2-3 | TRBV7-2 | TRBD1 | CASSWANTGGRADTQYF | TGTGCCAGCAGCTGGGCCAACACAGGGGGCCGGGCAGATACGCAGTATTTT
- | TRBJ1-2 | TRBV14 | TRBD1 | CASSRARQGTFYGYTF | TGTGCCAGCAGCCGCGCTCGACAGGGGACCTTCTATGGCTACACCTTC
once | TRBJ2-3 | TRBV7-9 | - | CASSLGSSGTSTDTQYF | TGTGCCAGCAGCTTAGGTTCTTCAGGAACTAGCACAGATACGCAGTATTTT
- | TRBJ2-2 | TRBV28 | - | CASSSTGSGELFF | TGTGCCAGCAGTTCAACAGGGTCCGGGGAGCTGTTTTTT
- | TRBJ2-3 | TRBV28 | - | CASSLVLALTDTQYF | TGTGCCAGCAGTTTAGTCCTAGCCCTCACAGATACGCAGTATTTT
- | TRBJ1-6 | TRBV5-5 | - | CASSPDRIDSPLHF | TGTGCCAGCAGCCCCGACAGGATCGATTCACCCCTCCACTTT
few | TRBJ1-4 | TRBV29-1 | - | CSVEDPGSPEKLFF | TGCAGCGTTGAAGATCCGGGATCGCCTGAAAAACTGTTTTTT
- | TRBJ1-3 | TRBV10-1 | TRBD1 | CASSESPGQGTGRSGNTIYF | TGCGCCAGCAGTGAGTCTCCGGGACAGGGTACTGGAAGATCTGGAAACACCATATATTTT